This T cell receptor (beta chain) was identified during a study of T-cell reconstitution after alpha-beta-depleted transplantation in children. This sample's TCRbeta library carried unique molecular identifier barcodes. TCRdb re-called the PCR reads with MiXCR, one entry per CDR3 protein. The sample lists some 530,000 distinct CDR3 sequences, approximately 12% occurring once. CDR3 size: 13 residues. Trimming removed 0 bases at V and 5 bases at J, with 9 bases between. Germline CDR1 reads SGHNT; CDR2 reads YYREEE (reference sequence). This TCR was recovered from a human donor who donated a stem cell graft to a child with combined immunodeficiency. The sequencing here drew on PBMCs from the stem cell graft donor, taken from the stem cell graft. The rearrangement uses TRBV5-4 and TRBJ2-7; no clear D gene. This chain's CDR3 is CASSLDGNDEQYF. In DNA, the CDR3 is TGTGCCAGCAGCTTGGACGGAAACGACGAGCAGTACTTC.